This TCR beta chain came from a study of tissue T cells after allogeneic stem cell transplantation. Libraries were prepared by immunoSEQ multiplex PCR; TCRdb keeps only in-frame clonotypes and omits some of them. The table includes 25,000 to 35,000 clones, 85% detected once. Germline V gene lookup returns CDR1 LNHDA and CDR2 SQIVND (reference sequence). V gave up 1 base and J gave up 8 bases, with 23 bases separating them. The CDR3 is 17 amino acids. The chain couples TRBV19 to TRBJ1-2; a weak D match, TRBD1 (5 bases). This TCR was sampled from a woman aged 18-49 years who later had graft-versus-host disease after an allogeneic stem cell transplant. Sequenced here: blood, sampled before transplantation. CDR3 nucleotide sequence: TGTGCCAGTAGTATAGGCCAGGGCAGGTTGGAGTGGAAAGGCTACACCTTC. It specifies CASSIGQGRLEWKGYTF. The whole variable domain, filled in from reference TRBV19 and TRBJ1-2, reads DGGITQSPKYLFRKEGQNVTLSCEQNLNHDAMYWYRQDPGQGLRLIYYSQIVNDFQKGDIAEGYSVSREKKESFPLTVTSAQKNPTAFYLCASSIGQGRLEWKGYTFGSGTRLTVV.